One and the same sample provided the 23 T cell receptor beta chains below, sequenced in a study of identical twins. TCRdb reprocessed the 5' RACE reads via MiXCR and lists one record per CDR3 protein. The sample contains around 1.7 million distinct CDR3 sequences, about 31% of which appear only once. The sequenced sample consisted of cord blood. The receptor source for this set is a newborn girl in good health.

This clonotype was found a few times. The gene calls are TRBV20-1 and TRBJ2-7; 8 bases are shared with TRBD2. Germline V CDR1 and CDR2: DFQATT, SNEGSKA (reference sequence). The CDR3 has 14 residues. J was trimmed by 4 bases and V by 5 bases; bases with no gene match: 10. CDR3: CSADTGTSVYEQYF. The CDR3 coding sequence is TGCAGTGCTGACACCGGGACTAGTGTATACGAGCAGTACTTC.

The CDR3 DNA reads as TGCGCCAGCAGCTTAACCGGGACTCAACAGGGGAAGCAGTTCTTC. Amino acids: CASSLTGTQQGKQFF. The chain links TRBV5-1 to TRBJ2-1; perhaps TRBD1 as D (7 bases). The CDR3 extends over 15 amino acids. From germline, CDR1 is SGHRS and CDR2 YFSETQ. Trimming took off 2 bases at V and 11 bases at J, with 20 bases between the two ends.

This rearrangement joins TRBV19 to TRBJ2-7; 8 bases agree with TRBD1. Per the germline V gene, CDR1 is LNHDA and CDR2 is SQIVND (reference sequence). The CDR3 totals 14 residues. V lost 3 bases, J lost 4 bases, and 5 bases stayed unmatched. CDR3 loop: CASSMRQGPYEQYF. Here the CDR3 DNA reads TGTGCCAGTAGTATGAGACAGGGGCCTTACGAGCAGTACTTC. Complete variable domain (other parts from reference TRBV19 and TRBJ2-7): DGGITQSPKYLFRKEGQNVTLSCEQNLNHDAMYWYRQDPGQGLRLIYYSQIVNDFQKGDIAEGYSVSREKKESFPLTVTSAQKNPTAFYLCASSMRQGPYEQYFGPGTRLTVT.

This clonotype has a count of ten or more. The rearrangement joins TRBV7-2 to TRBJ2-1; no clear D gene. Germline CDR1 reads SGHTA; CDR2 reads FQGNSA. Between the trimmed V and J ends, which lost 3 bases and 2 bases, there was a span of 11 bases. CDR3 length: 15 amino acids. This chain's CDR3 is CASSFFPRAYNEQFF. In DNA, the CDR3 is TGTGCCAGCAGCTTTTTTCCTAGAGCCTACAATGAGCAGTTCTTC.

The chain has TRBV5-1 and TRBJ1-1, with 7 bases lining up with TRBD1. After removal of 4 bases from V and 6 bases from J, the junction contained 12 bases not matched to a gene. The CDR3 is 15 residues long. Germline CDR1 reads SGHRS; CDR2 reads YFSETQ. In nucleotides, the CDR3 is TGCGCCAGCAGCATAATTATCGGCGGACAGGCTGAAGCTTTCTTT. Translated: CASSIIIGGQAEAFF. The full variable domain, rest sourced from reference TRBV5-1 and TRBJ1-1, is KAGVTQTPRYLIKTRGQQVTLSCSPISGHRSVSWYQQTPGQGLQFLFEYFSETQRNKGNFPGRFSGRQFSNSRSEMNVSTLELGDSALYLCASSIIIGGQAEAFFGQGTRLTVV.

The chain is built from TRBV5-1 and TRBJ2-2, with TRBD2 matching over 7 bases. J was trimmed by 6 bases and V by 4 bases; bases with no gene match: 3. The germline V gene encodes CDR1 SGHRS and CDR2 YFSETQ. There are 13 residues in the CDR3. The CDR3, as DNA: TGCGCCAGCAGCGGACTAGGGGCCGGGGAGCTGTTTTTT. This codes for CASSGLGAGELFF. Full variable domain (missing parts from reference TRBV5-1 and TRBJ2-2): KAGVTQTPRYLIKTRGQQVTLSCSPISGHRSVSWYQQTPGQGLQFLFEYFSETQRNKGNFPGRFSGRQFSNSRSEMNVSTLELGDSALYLCASSGLGAGELFFGEGSRLTVL.

The rearrangement links TRBV14 to TRBJ2-5; 10 bases are shared with TRBD2. The CDR3 length is 17 residues. With V trimmed by 0 bases and J by 3 bases, 7 bases remained unmatched. Germline CDR1 and CDR2: SGHDN and FVKESK. CDR3 region: CASSQEMGLAGEETQYF. The CDR3 coding sequence is TGTGCCAGCAGCCAAGAAATGGGGCTAGCGGGAGAAGAGACCCAGTACTTC.

This clonotype has a handful of counts. The chain carries TRBV3-1 and TRBJ2-1, with 7 bases lining up with TRBD2. In germline, CDR1 is LGHDT, CDR2 YNNKEL (reference sequence). V shed 5 bases and J 2 bases; nucleotides not matched to a gene: 3. This CDR3 is 14 amino acids long. The CDR3 sequence: CASSGLDPYNEQFF. The DNA of the CDR3 is TGTGCCAGCAGCGGACTAGACCCCTACAATGAGCAGTTCTTC.

This chain links TRBV24-1 with TRBJ1-1; D unclear. V lost 0 bases to trimming and J lost 2 bases, with 9 bases between them. This CDR3 has 15 residues. CDR1 is KGHDR and CDR2 is SFDVKD in the germline V gene. The CDR3 DNA follows: TGTGCCACCAGTGATTTGTGGAACATTAACACTGAAGCTTTCTTT. Residues: CATSDLWNINTEAFF.

The V and J genes are TRBV6-2 or TRBV6-3 and TRBJ2-4; 11 bases line up with TRBD2. The J call may be mistaken, given a closer DNA end match to TRBJ2-7. In germline, CDR1 is MNHEY, CDR2 SVGEGT. The CDR3 has 16 amino acids. CDR3 amino acids: CASKVFLAGGDYEQYF. The CDR3 DNA follows: TGTGCCAGCAAGGTTTTTCTAGCGGGAGGCGACTACGAGCAGTACTTC.

J is TRBJ2-5 and V is TRBV20-1, with TRBD2 as a possible D gene (6 bases). V was shortened by 5 bases and J by 5 bases, with 12 bases between the two germline ends. Germline CDR1 reads DFQATT; CDR2 reads SNEGSKA (reference sequence). The CDR3 extends over 12 amino acids. Here the CDR3 reads CSADGSEETQYF. The CDR3 DNA is TGCAGTGCTGACGGGAGCGAGGAGACCCAGTACTTC.

The chain employs TRBV12-3 or TRBV12-4 and TRBJ2-7, with D possibly TRBD2 on 6 matching bases. Deletions cut 4 bases from V and 3 bases from J, with 31 bases between. The CDR3 length is 20 residues. Here the CDR3 DNA reads TGTGCCAGCAGTTCAGGCGTTTCAATTCGTCTAGCGATTTTAAGCTACGAGCAGTACTTC. This translates into CASSSGVSIRLAILSYEQYF.

J is TRBJ1-6 and V is TRBV15; no firm D call. This CDR3 has 12 residues. The V end was cut by 2 bases, the J end by 7 bases, with 3 bases between. Per the germline V gene, CDR1 is LNHNV and CDR2 is YYDKDF (reference sequence). CDR3 region: CATSRQNSPLHF. CDR3 nucleotide sequence: TGTGCCACCAGCAGACAAAATTCACCCCTCCACTTT.

The J gene is TRBJ2-7, the V gene TRBV27; TRBD2 matches at 8 bases. V lost 0 bases, J lost 7 bases, and 17 bases stayed unmatched. CDR1 is MNHEY and CDR2 is SMNVEV in the germline V gene (reference sequence). The CDR3 loop spans 18 amino acids. The CDR3 loop is CASSLSTLAGPTYNEQYF. CDR3 nucleotide sequence: TGTGCCAGCAGTTTATCGACCCTAGCGGGTCCTACCTACAATGAGCAGTACTTC.

The chain joins TRBV7-9 to TRBJ1-2; a possible D gene is TRBD1 (5 bases). This CDR3 has 18 residues. Germline CDR1 SEHNR, CDR2 FQNEAQ (reference sequence). V gave up 2 bases and J gave up 3 bases, with 22 bases separating them. This chain's CDR3 is CASSLTLLREGDDYGYTF. The DNA of the CDR3 is TGTGCCAGCAGCTTAACGCTTCTCAGGGAAGGGGACGACTATGGCTACACCTTC.

This clonotype appeared a few times. The chain couples TRBV12-3 or TRBV12-4 to TRBJ2-2; 9 bases are shared with TRBD1. The CDR3 is 18 amino acids. J lost 2 bases, V lost 6 bases, and 13 bases had no gene match. The DNA of the CDR3 is TGTGCCAGCAGCCCTTCGTTTGGGACAGGGATCAACACCGGGGAGCTGTTTTTT. Translated, it gives CASSPSFGTGINTGELFF.

The chain uses TRBV20-1 and TRBJ1-4; the match to TRBD1 covers 8 bases. V gave up 6 bases and J gave up 7 bases; unmatched junction bases: 7. This CDR3 is built from 13 residues. Germline CDR1 DFQATT, CDR2 SNEGSKA (reference sequence). The CDR3, as DNA: TGCAGTGCCCCGACAGGGGTGGGTGAAAAACTGTTTTTT. Translated: CSAPTGVGEKLFF.

This clonotype appeared a single time. The chain links TRBV21-1 to TRBJ2-2. TRBV21-1 is flagged as a pseudogene. The CDR3 sequence is 17 residues long. The CDR3 loop is CASSKGGEGANTGELFF. The CDR3 DNA sequence: TGTGCCAGCAGCAAAGGAGGTGAAGGGGCGAACACCGGGGAGCTGTTTTTT.

This clonotype was counted only a few times. The chain carries TRBV25-1 and TRBJ1-2; D perhaps matches TRBD1 (6 bases). This CDR3 comprises 13 residues. CDR1 is MGHDK and CDR2 is SYGVNS in the germline V gene. Trimming left V 2 bases short and J 6 bases short, with 10 bases between. The CDR3 region is CASSEQGKDGYTF. The CDR3 nucleotides are TGTGCCAGCAGTGAACAGGGGAAGGATGGCTACACCTTC.

This clonotype was seen only a few times. The chain has TRBV12-3 or TRBV12-4 and TRBJ2-1; the D is unclear. V lost 8 bases and J lost 0, with 14 bases in between. This CDR3 contains 15 residues. This chain's CDR3 is CASHSGSVSYNEQFF. CDR3 DNA sequence: TGTGCCAGCCACTCCGGGTCCGTCTCCTACAATGAGCAGTTCTTC.

This clonotype was seen only a few times. This chain joins TRBV11-2 and TRBJ2-5, with D possibly being TRBD1 (6 bases). The germline V gene has CDR1 SGHAT and CDR2 FQNNGV. V lost 5 bases and J 11 bases, leaving 42 bases between the germline ends. The CDR3 contains 21 residues. CDR3 protein: CASSLFFRVLPFLTRDNEQYF. The CDR3 coding sequence is TGTGCCAGCAGCCTTTTTTTTCGGGTCCTCCCTTTTTTAACTAGGGACAATGAGCAGTACTTC.

This clonotype was seen more than once but under ten times. J is TRBJ1-5 and V is TRBV7-2; 10 bases align to TRBD1. The CDR3 has 15 amino acids. The V and J ends lost 8 bases and 5 bases, in that order; junction bases with no gene match: 9. The germline V gene encodes CDR1 SGHTA and CDR2 FQGNSA. DNA for the CDR3: TGTGCCAGCGGGACCGACAGGGGGCAGGATCAGCCCCAGCATTTT. Residues: CASGTDRGQDQPQHF.

V and J are TRBV19 and TRBJ2-6, with 9 bases matching TRBD2. The CDR3 runs 17 residues. The germline V gene encodes CDR1 LNHDA and CDR2 SQIVND (reference sequence). The junction had 7 bases not matched to a gene; V was cut back by 5 bases and J by 2 bases. The CDR3 DNA is TGTGCCAGTAGTTCGGGACTAGCTATAGCTGGGGCCAACGTCCTGACTTTC. Translated: CASSSGLAIAGANVLTF.